This TCR beta chain was recorded in a study of blood T cell repertoires in COVID-19. On the study more broadly: Whether acute or convalescent, the COVID-19 samples came from the United States, Italy and Spain. Sample material is recorded as cDNA or gDNA derived from T cells, B-cell-depleted T cells, or PBMCs.

Germline CDR1 is SGHDT and CDR2 is YYEEEE. This CDR3 contains 13 residues. The germline V and J ends were trimmed by 4 bases and 5 bases, with 12 bases remaining between them. Seattle patients were enrolled while actively infected and followed longitudinally. As originally analysed: Scientists estimated how many nucleated cells there were by amplifying reference gene primers. Only in-frame clones appear in the TCRdb table, and some are missing; sequencing was by immunoSEQ multiplex PCR. V and J calls and clone size are copied from that table; D and trimming were computed from the DNA. Of about 120,000 clones in the sample, about 90% were seen once.

This chain links TRBV5-6 with TRBJ2-5; tentative D call: TRBD2 (5 bases). What was sequenced was peripheral blood. The TCR was taken from a woman aged 60-75 years with COVID-19, enrolled during active disease. The CDR3 protein is CASSPGWAETQYF. The CDR3 DNA sequence: TGTGCCAGCAGCCCGGGGTGGGCGGAGACCCAGTACTTC.